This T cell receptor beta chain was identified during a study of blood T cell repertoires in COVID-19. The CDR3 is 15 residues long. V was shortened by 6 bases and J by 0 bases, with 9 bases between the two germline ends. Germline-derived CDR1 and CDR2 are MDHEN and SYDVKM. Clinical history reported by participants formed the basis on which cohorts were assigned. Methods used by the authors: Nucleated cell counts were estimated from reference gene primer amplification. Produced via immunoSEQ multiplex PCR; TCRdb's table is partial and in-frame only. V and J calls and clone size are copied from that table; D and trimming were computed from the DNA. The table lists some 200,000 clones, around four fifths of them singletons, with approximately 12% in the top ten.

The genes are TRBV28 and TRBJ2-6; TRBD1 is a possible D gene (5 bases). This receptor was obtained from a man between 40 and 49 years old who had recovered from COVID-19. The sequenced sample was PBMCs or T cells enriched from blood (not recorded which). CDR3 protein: CASRTAYSGANVLTF. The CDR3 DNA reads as TGTGCCAGCAGGACAGCATACTCTGGGGCCAACGTCCTGACTTTC.